This T cell receptor (beta chain) was sequenced in a study of blood T cell repertoires in COVID-19. About the research overall: The study drew acute and convalescent COVID-19 samples from the United States, Italy and Spain.

V dropped 5 bases and J dropped 1; count of bases not matched to a gene: 9. From germline, CDR1 is SGHAT and CDR2 FQNNGV. The CDR3 is made up of 16 amino acids. Participants were placed into cohorts based on the clinical history they reported. Recovered status applied to Cohort 3 donors who had two consecutive negative PCRs. It also applied to those with clearance or with symptom resolution. Method: immunoSEQ multiplex PCR; TCRdb's copy keeps in-frame clones and lacks some. The sample consists of around 290,000 clones, 86% of them appearing once. Sequencing used PBMCs or T cells enriched from blood (not recorded which). The receptor comes from a young woman who had recovered from COVID-19. The chain couples TRBV11-2 to TRBJ2-7; 9 bases map to TRBD2. The CDR3 sequence: CASSRLEREVSYEQYF. For the CDR3, the DNA is TGTGCCAGCAGCCGTCTGGAGCGGGAGGTTTCCTACGAGCAGTACTTC.